This T cell receptor (beta chain) was documented in a study of blood T cell repertoires in COVID-19. Background on the study: Samples of COVID-19 (acute and convalescent) were obtained from the United States, Italy and Spain.

The data were produced by immunoSEQ multiplex PCR, yet TCRdb's version contains in-frame clones alone and is incomplete. The sample has 180,000 or so clones, roughly nine tenths seen once. Germline V gene sequence: CDR1 ENHRY, CDR2 SYGVKD. V was shortened by 0 bases and J by 2 bases, with 10 bases between the two germline ends. This CDR3 has 16 residues. V is TRBV10-3 and J is TRBJ2-2; the D gene is possibly TRBD1 (6 bases). The sample taken for sequencing was peripheral blood. The TCR comes from a man younger than 35 with acute or convalescent COVID-19. The chain's CDR3 is CAISESKQGNTGELFF. CDR3 DNA sequence: TGTGCCATCAGTGAGTCGAAACAGGGAAACACCGGGGAGCTGTTTTTT.